The rows below give T cell receptor beta chains drawn from one sample of a study of blood T cell repertoires in COVID-19. TCRdb's table, derived via immunoSEQ multiplex PCR, lists solely in-frame clones and lacks some. The table has 150,000 to 200,000 clones, 86% seen once; the top ten hold under 9.5%. Sequencing input: PBMCs or T cells enriched from blood (not recorded which). These receptors came from a woman in her 30s who had recovered from COVID-19. CDR3s include the opening cysteine and the closing phenylalanine or tryptophan. The D gene is left open where the match is weak. Some rows mark clone size as missing; the rest say once, few, many or name a class of expanded clone.

d_call j_call clone_size v_call cdr3_aa cdr3_nt
TRBD1 TRBJ2-2 - TRBV5-1 CASSPGQYTGELFF TGCGCCAGCAGTCCGGGACAGTACACCGGGGAGCTGTTTTTT
- TRBJ2-2 - TRBV15 CATSRDRFDTGELFF TGTGCCACCAGCAGGGACAGATTTGACACCGGGGAGCTGTTTTTT
- TRBJ2-5 - TRBV27 CAIRQIQETQYF TGTGCCATCCGACAGATTCAAGAGACCCAGTACTTC
- TRBJ2-7 - TRBV12-3/TRBV12-4 CASSFLGSEQYF TGTGCCAGCAGTTTTCTCGGGTCCGAGCAGTACTTC
- TRBJ1-5 - TRBV10-3 CAISAGTPSNQPQHF TGTGCCATCAGTGCAGGGACTCCCAGCAATCAGCCCCAGCATTTT
- TRBJ2-1 once TRBV5-5 CASSPVYNEQFF TGTGCCAGCAGCCCCGTCTACAATGAGCAGTTCTTC
- TRBJ1-5 - TRBV20-1 CSASVPGMESPQHF TGCAGTGCTAGTGTCCCGGGTATGGAGTCGCCCCAGCATTTT
TRBD2 TRBJ2-2 - TRBV5-4 CASSLELAGGTGELFF TGTGCCAGCAGCTTGGAACTAGCGGGAGGAACCGGGGAGCTGTTTTTT
- TRBJ2-5 - TRBV2 CASSEAPGVETQYF TGTGCCAGCAGTGAAGCGCCCGGGGTGGAGACCCAGTACTTC
TRBD1 TRBJ1-3 once TRBV20-1 CSAGEQGSGNTIYF TGCAGTGCTGGTGAACAGGGGTCTGGAAACACCATATATTTT
- TRBJ2-7 few TRBV28 CASTLSYEQYF TGTGCCAGCACCCTCTCCTACGAGCAGTACTTC
- TRBJ2-3 - TRBV6-1 CASSEYELGGDTQYF TGTGCCAGCAGTGAATATGAACTCGGGGGAGATACGCAGTATTTT
- TRBJ2-2 - TRBV20-1 CSASHSYQGYTGELFF TGCAGTGCTAGTCATTCGTATCAGGGGTACACCGGGGAGCTGTTTTTT
- TRBJ1-2 - TRBV30 CAWSAGVPYGYTF TGTGCCTGGAGTGCAGGGGTACCCTATGGCTACACCTTC
- TRBJ2-7 - TRBV29-1 CSVDRDGGEQYF TGCAGCGTTGACAGGGACGGGGGAGAGCAGTACTTC
- TRBJ2-1 - TRBV29-1 CSAKTPGQSLNEQFF TGCAGCGCTAAGACGCCCGGACAGTCCTTAAATGAGCAGTTCTTC
- TRBJ1-3 - TRBV7-9 CASSLQAAGNTIYF TGTGCCAGCAGCTTACAAGCCGCTGGAAACACCATATATTTT
- TRBJ1-6 - TRBV5-1 CASSASYAQVWNSPLHF TGCGCCAGCAGCGCATCCTACGCACAGGTTTGGAATTCACCCCTCCACTTT
TRBD2 TRBJ2-2 - TRBV7-6 CASSLARTLAGVPQTNTGELFF TGTGCCAGCAGCTTAGCCCGAACACTAGCGGGAGTTCCCCAAACGAACACCGGGGAGCTGTTTTTT
TRBD1 TRBJ2-5 - TRBV7-9 CASSHSGGTGGSGTQYF TGTGCCAGCAGCCACTCCGGGGGGACAGGGGGTTCTGGGACCCAGTACTTC
TRBD2 TRBJ2-1 - TRBV3-1/TRBV3-2 CASSQASGGGNEQFF TGTGCCAGCAGCCAAGCTAGCGGGGGGGGCAATGAGCAGTTCTTC
TRBD1 TRBJ1-3 - TRBV4-2 CASSQDPSGTELTGNTIYF TGTGCCAGCAGCCAAGATCCGTCGGGGACAGAGCTTACGGGAAACACCATATATTTT
- TRBJ2-3 few TRBV3-1/TRBV3-2 CASSQEALPPHRAASTDTQYF TGTGCCAGCAGCCAAGAAGCTCTTCCGCCCCACAGGGCCGCAAGCACAGATACGCAGTATTTT
TRBD2 TRBJ2-1 - TRBV11-3 CASSTRVAGYNEQFF TGTGCCAGCAGCACCCGGGTAGCGGGGTACAATGAGCAGTTCTTC
TRBD2 TRBJ2-7 - TRBV28 CASSLFVSVRTSWAYEQYF TGTGCCAGCAGTTTGTTCGTTTCAGTCAGGACTAGCTGGGCCTACGAGCAGTACTTC
TRBD1 TRBJ2-7 - TRBV27 CASSLGTGYEQYF TGTGCCAGCAGTTTAGGGACAGGATACGAGCAGTACTTC
TRBD1 TRBJ2-5 - TRBV24-1 CATSDTGQARETQYF TGTGCCACCAGTGATACCGGACAGGCGCGGGAGACCCAGTACTTC
TRBD1 TRBJ1-5 - TRBV5-1 CASRLTGEDQPQHF TGCGCCAGCAGGCTGACAGGGGAGGACCAGCCCCAGCATTTT
- TRBJ1-2 - TRBV10-2 CASLPSGEGVRGYTF TGCGCCAGCCTACCGTCCGGGGAAGGAGTGAGGGGCTACACCTTC
- TRBJ1-3 - TRBV28 CASSQPAAGNTIYF TGTGCCAGCAGTCAACCTGCGGCGGGAAACACCATATATTTT
- TRBJ1-6 - TRBV11-2 CASSVASSNYNSPLHF TGTGCCAGCAGCGTAGCTAGTAGCAACTATAATTCACCCCTCCACTTT
- TRBJ1-2 - TRBV27 CASSLSEGTIYGYTF TGTGCCAGCAGTTTAAGCGAGGGAACCATCTATGGCTACACCTTC
TRBD2 TRBJ2-1 - TRBV28 CASSFPRLADEPYNEQFF TGTGCCAGCAGTTTCCCGAGACTAGCGGATGAGCCTTACAATGAGCAGTTCTTC
- TRBJ2-3 - TRBV10-1 CASSESQSSTDTQYF TGCGCCAGCAGTGAGTCTCAGTCCAGCACAGATACGCAGTATTTT